This T cell receptor beta chain originates from a study of cytomegalovirus exposure and HLA in healthy donors. Whole-study findings and limits: Highly shared variants forming one cluster were likely a sequencing artifact. Cytomegalovirus-associated TCR beta chains were listed, numbering around 150. Across HLA loci, a later analysis found differing TCR association rates, with DRB1 most and HLA-C fewest. In an earlier analysis, most TCR beta V segments were productive about 87% or about 30% of the time.

PCR amplification relied on 60 Vbeta primers (plus 13 Jbeta primers). Only in-frame clones appear in the TCRdb table, and some are missing; sequencing was by immunoSEQ multiplex PCR. The sample records around 110,000 clones, about 60% being singletons. CDR1 is SNHLY and CDR2 is FYNNEI in the germline V gene. Trimming cost V 2 bases and J 7 bases, with 12 bases left between them. The CDR3 loop spans 14 amino acids. Turning to this clone: Its matching antigen is unknown.

The clonotype was recovered from a woman aged 30 to 39 in good health and CMV-seronegative. The chain links TRBV2 to TRBJ1-5; D unresolved. The specimen was PBMCs. CDR3 sequence: CASSELTVRQPQHF. The CDR3 bases are TGTGCCAGCAGTGAATTAACAGTTCGCCAGCCCCAGCATTTT. The complete variable domain, with remaining parts taken from reference TRBV2 and TRBJ1-5, reads EPEVTQTPSHQVTQMGQEVILRCVPISNHLYFYWYRQILGQKVEFLVSFYNNEISEKSEIFDDQFSVERPDGSNFTLKIRSTKLEDSAMYFCASSELTVRQPQHFGDGTRLSIL.